What follows describes a single TCR beta chain. The data stem from a study of blood T cell repertoires in COVID-19. Under the authors' procedure: By means of reference gene primer amplification, nucleated cell counts were estimated. Data came from immunoSEQ multiplex PCR; TCRdb stores just in-frame clones and leaves some out. Clonal size and the V and J genes are those of that table, whereas D and trimming came from the DNA. The repertoire holds 250,000 to 300,000 clones, with roughly 87% as singletons. CDR1 and CDR2 (germline): SGDLS, YYNGEE. V was pared by 2 bases and J by 10 bases, with 6 bases of the junction left unmatched. The CDR3 length is 15 residues.

The chain has TRBV9 and TRBJ1-6, with 10 positions matching TRBD1. The specimen sequenced was peripheral blood. This TCR was recovered from a woman aged 45-65 years who had recovered from COVID-19. The CDR3 nucleotides are TGTGCCAGCAGCGTGGAGGACAGGGGGAGATCACCCCTCCACTTT. It encodes CASSVEDRGRSPLHF.